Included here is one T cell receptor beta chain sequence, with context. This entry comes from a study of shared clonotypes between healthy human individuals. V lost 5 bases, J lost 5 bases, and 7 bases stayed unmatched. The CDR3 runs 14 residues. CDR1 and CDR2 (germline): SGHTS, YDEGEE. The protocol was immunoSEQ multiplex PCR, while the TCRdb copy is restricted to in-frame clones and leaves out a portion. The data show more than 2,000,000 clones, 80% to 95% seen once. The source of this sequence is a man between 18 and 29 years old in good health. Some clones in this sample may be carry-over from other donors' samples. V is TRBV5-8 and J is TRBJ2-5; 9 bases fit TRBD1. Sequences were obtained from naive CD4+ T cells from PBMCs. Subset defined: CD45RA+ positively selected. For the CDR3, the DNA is TGTGCCAGCAGATGGACAGGGGATTCGGAGACCCAGTACTTC. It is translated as CASRWTGDSETQYF.